A single sample gave rise to the 30 T cell receptor beta chains below, sequenced in a study of blood T cell repertoires in COVID-19. Method: immunoSEQ multiplex PCR; TCRdb's copy keeps in-frame clones and lacks some. The sample has 55,000 to 75,000 clones, 80% to 90% seen once. Sequences were obtained from peripheral blood. Receptors originate from a human donor in a cohort sampled during active COVID-19.

The chain carries TRBV7-2 and TRBJ1-1; D is uncertain. The CDR3 contains 12 residues. Trimming took off 5 bases at V and 3 bases at J, with 7 bases between the two ends. Germline CDR1 and CDR2: SGHTA and FQGNSA. The CDR3: CASSPRYTEAFF. For the CDR3, the DNA is TGTGCCAGCAGCCCCCGGTACACTGAAGCTTTCTTT.

The chain recombines TRBV12-3 or TRBV12-4 with TRBJ2-5; D is undetermined. The CDR3 runs to 11 residues. Trimming removed 6 bases from V and 5 bases from J, with 7 bases in between. The chain's CDR3 is CASSSVETQYF. The DNA of the CDR3 is TGTGCCAGCAGCTCCGTGGAGACCCAGTACTTC.

In the case of this clone: Other DNA sequences in the same sample also yield this CDR3. The chain uses TRBV5-1 and TRBJ2-1; D gene ambiguous. The CDR3 is 15 amino acids. V dropped 0 bases and J dropped 1 base, with 8 bases sitting between them. Germline V gene sequence: CDR1 SGHRS, CDR2 YFSETQ. CDR3 sequence reads: CASSLEASSYNEQFF. CDR3 sequence (DNA): TGCGCCAGCAGCTTGGAAGCAAGTTCCTACAATGAGCAGTTCTTC.

This clone appeared once. The rearrangement uses TRBV7-8 and TRBJ2-7, with 11 bases fitting TRBD2. V was clipped by 4 bases and J by 2 bases; unmatched bases: 16. Per the germline V gene, CDR1 is SGHVS and CDR2 is FQNEAQ. The CDR3 is 19 residues long. Written as DNA, the CDR3 is TGTGCCAGCAGCTACTTCCCGCCGGGACTAGCGGAAGGAACCTACGAGCAGTACTTC. Amino acid sequence: CASSYFPPGLAEGTYEQYF.

The rearrangement links TRBV9 to TRBJ2-5; 9 nucleotides align to TRBD2. The CDR3 is made up of 15 amino acids. The trim removed 4 bases at V and 5 bases at J, leaving 9 bases unmatched. Looked up from germline, CDR1 is SGDLS and CDR2 is YYNGEE. The CDR3 loop reads CASSPKRTSDETQYF. CDR3 bases: TGTGCCAGCAGCCCGAAACGGACTAGCGATGAGACCCAGTACTTC.

The CDR3 protein is CAIRPDSPNYGYTF. The CDR3 DNA reads TGTGCCATCAGACCGGACAGCCCTAACTATGGCTACACCTTC. This sequence joins TRBV10-3 and TRBJ1-2; a possible D gene is TRBD1 (6 bases). The CDR3 consists of 14 residues. Trimming pared 6 bases from V and 0 bases from J, leaving 11 bases between. Germline lookup yields CDR1 ENHRY and CDR2 SYGVKD.

The chain uses TRBV19 and TRBJ2-2, with TRBD1 matching over 8 bases. The CDR3 consists of 13 residues. V was pared by 6 bases and J by 7 bases, with 4 bases of the junction left unmatched. Germline V gene lookup returns CDR1 LNHDA and CDR2 SQIVND (reference sequence). The chain's CDR3 is CASSDRGVGELFF. The CDR3 DNA follows: TGTGCCAGTAGCGACAGGGGCGTCGGGGAGCTGTTTTTT.

CDR3 sequence reads: CAISYHGTAKETQYF. DNA of the CDR3: TGTGCCATCAGTTACCACGGGACAGCCAAAGAGACCCAGTACTTC. The chain carries TRBV10-3 and TRBJ2-5, with TRBD1 matching 7 bases. After removal of 5 bases from V and 3 bases from J, the junction contained 9 bases not matched to a gene. CDR1 and CDR2 from the germline V gene are ENHRY and SYGVKD. The CDR3 totals 15 residues.

The rearrangement joins TRBV7-8 to TRBJ2-5; tentative D call: TRBD1 (5 bases). Between the trimmed V and J ends, which lost 4 bases and 1 base, there was a span of 13 bases. There are 15 residues in the CDR3. Germline loops: CDR1 SGHVS, CDR2 FQNEAQ. CDR3 sequence reads: CASSSGDSSQETQYF. Written as DNA, the CDR3 is TGTGCCAGCAGCTCCGGAGACAGTTCCCAAGAGACCCAGTACTTC.

The chain carries TRBV25-1 and TRBJ1-5, with D unresolved. Trimming took off 5 bases at V and 4 bases at J, with 12 bases between the two ends. The CDR3 has 14 amino acids. Germline assignment: CDR1 MGHDK and CDR2 SYGVNS. The CDR3, as DNA: TGTGCCAGCAGTACACCGGGATTAAATCAGCCCCAGCATTTT. Protein sequence: CASSTPGLNQPQHF.

CDR3 in DNA: TGTGCCAGCAGTGTGGAGCCAGAGACCCAGTACTTC. Its protein product is CASSVEPETQYF. The chain recombines TRBV2 with TRBJ2-5; D not certain. The V gene's germline CDR1 is SNHLY and CDR2 FYNNEI. The germline V and J ends were trimmed by 4 bases and 4 bases, with 7 bases remaining between them. The CDR3 extends over 12 amino acids.

This clone appeared a single time. The chain links TRBV5-1 to TRBJ2-1; D not certain. V shed 0 bases and J shed 0 bases, with 10 bases lying between them. The CDR3 sequence is 16 residues long. CDR1 SGHRS and CDR2 YFSETQ come from the germline V gene. CDR3 sequence: CASSLARSSSYNEQFF. Here the CDR3 DNA reads TGCGCCAGCAGCTTGGCCCGGTCGAGCTCCTACAATGAGCAGTTCTTC.

This rearrangement joins TRBV11-2 to TRBJ2-7; D possibly corresponds to TRBD2 (5 bases). V lost 0 bases, J lost 3 bases, and 12 bases lay in between. The length of the CDR3 is 15 residues. Per the germline V gene, CDR1 is SGHAT and CDR2 is FQNNGV. The CDR3 region has the DNA TGTGCCAGCAGCTTAGATCGACGGGGATACTACGAGCAGTACTTC. As protein: CASSLDRRGYYEQYF.

This clone was found once. The chain uses TRBV10-1 and TRBJ2-6; TRBD2 might be the D (5 bases). The V gene lost 6 bases and the J gene lost 1 base, with 7 bases spanning the gap. CDR1 and CDR2 from the germline V gene are WNHNN and SYGVQD (reference sequence). This CDR3 has 14 residues. The CDR3 nucleotides are TGCGCCAGCAGCCGGGGTTCTGGGGCCAACGTCCTGACTTTC. It codes for CASSRGSGANVLTF.

The chain employs TRBV5-1 and TRBJ1-6; the match to TRBD1 covers 9 bases. Germline V gene sequence: CDR1 SGHRS, CDR2 YFSETQ. CDR3 size: 15 residues. With V trimmed by 4 bases and J by 9 bases, 8 bases remained unmatched. CDR3 sequence (DNA): TGCGCCAGCAGCGACCGGACAGGGGACGGTTCACCCCTCCACTTT. Residues: CASSDRTGDGSPLHF.

The V and J genes are TRBV2 and TRBJ1-5; D unclear. The CDR3 sequence is 15 residues long. The V gene's germline CDR1 is SNHLY and CDR2 FYNNEI. Trimming pared 6 bases from V and 0 bases from J, leaving 12 bases between. The CDR3 bases are TGTGCCAGCAGCCCTGATCGCTATAGCAATCAGCCCCAGCATTTT. Residues: CASSPDRYSNQPQHF.

This clone came up once. This chain uses TRBV5-5 with TRBJ2-2, with 12 bases identical to TRBD2. CDR3 length equals 17 residues. Germline V gene sequence: CDR1 SGHKS, CDR2 YYEKEE (reference sequence). Germline trimming cut 6 bases from V and 0 bases from J; bases unmatched to any gene: 6. The CDR3 DNA is TGTGCCAGCATGACTAGCGGGAGTAAAACGAACACCGGGGAGCTGTTTTTT. Protein sequence: CASMTSGSKTNTGELFF.

This clone was observed a handful of times. V usage is TRBV28 and J usage is TRBJ1-2; tentative D call: TRBD1 (6 bases). The CDR3 has 13 amino acids. Trimming removed 1 base from V and 8 bases from J, with 11 bases in between. Germline V gene sequence: CDR1 MDHEN, CDR2 SYDVKM. The CDR3 bases are TGTGCCAGCAGTTTATACAGGGCAAGAGGCTACACCTTC. Translating it yields CASSLYRARGYTF.

The chain couples TRBV5-1 to TRBJ2-1, with D hard to call. V lost 2 bases to trimming and J lost 0 bases, with 15 bases between them. The CDR3 is made up of 17 amino acids. The germline V gene encodes CDR1 SGHRS and CDR2 YFSETQ. The CDR3 protein is CASSLTPGWSSYNEQFF. As DNA, the CDR3 is TGCGCCAGCAGCTTAACTCCCGGGTGGAGCTCCTACAATGAGCAGTTCTTC.

The chain is built from TRBV4-2 and TRBJ1-1, with D uncertain. Germline lookup yields CDR1 LGHNA and CDR2 YNFKEQ. Trimming pared 2 bases from V and 3 bases from J, leaving 10 bases between. The CDR3 loop spans 14 amino acids. CDR3 nucleotides: TGTGCCAGCAGCCAAACGAGGTCGGACACTGAAGCTTTCTTT. It specifies CASSQTRSDTEAFF.

V is TRBV7-9 and J is TRBJ1-6, with TRBD1 identical over 7 bases. The CDR3 is made up of 17 amino acids. The ends lost 5 bases at V and 7 bases at J; junction bases unmatched: 14. From germline, CDR1 is SEHNR and CDR2 FQNEAQ (reference sequence). The CDR3 is CASSPGVSPGQNSPLHF. CDR3 nucleotides: TGTGCCAGCAGCCCAGGGGTGTCACCGGGACAGAATTCACCCCTCCACTTT.

The chain employs TRBV6-5 and TRBJ2-7; 10 bases fit TRBD1. The CDR3 is 14 residues long. The junction had 11 bases not matched to a gene; V was cut back by 11 bases and J by 4 bases. Germline CDR1 is MNHEY and CDR2 is SVGAGI. The CDR3 reads CAASRTGGLYEQYF. The DNA for the CDR3 is TGTGCCGCATCTCGGACAGGGGGTCTTTACGAGCAGTACTTC.

This chain links TRBV5-1 with TRBJ2-5, with TRBD2 matching over 10 bases. The V and J ends lost 5 bases and 0 bases, in that order; junction bases with no gene match: 4. Germline CDR1 SGHRS, CDR2 YFSETQ. The CDR3 is 15 amino acids. Here the CDR3 reads CASSRTSGYQETQYF. Written as DNA, the CDR3 is TGCGCCAGCAGTAGGACTAGCGGATACCAAGAGACCCAGTACTTC.

The chain carries TRBV11-2 and TRBJ1-4, with D tentatively TRBD1 (5 bases). Germline values: CDR1 SGHAT, CDR2 FQNNGV. Trimming took 6 bases from V and 7 from J, leaving 15 bases between them. CDR3 length: 14 residues. The CDR3 is CASRRDAGGEKLFF. The CDR3 region has the DNA TGTGCCAGCAGGCGGGACGCTGGAGGTGAAAAACTGTTTTTT. The full variable domain, its missing parts supplied by reference TRBV11-2 and TRBJ1-4, is EAGVAQSPRYKIIEKRQSVAFWCNPISGHATLYWYQQILGQGPKLLIQFQNNGVVDDSQLPKDRFSAERLKGVDSTLKIQPAKLEDSAVYLCASRRDAGGEKLFFGSGTQLSVL.

The V call is TRBV5-1, the J call TRBJ2-5, with 7 bases identical to TRBD2. V lost 7 bases to trimming and J lost 4 bases; unmatched junction nucleotides: 7. CDR3 size: 13 residues. CDR1 is SGHRS and CDR2 is YFSETQ in the germline V gene. The CDR3 DNA sequence: TGCGCCAGCCATCAGACTAGCCCAGAGACCCAGTACTTC. Protein sequence: CASHQTSPETQYF.

V gene TRBV7-2 combines with J gene TRBJ2-7; TRBD2 matches at 9 bases. The J segment lost 0 bases and the V segment lost 5 bases, leaving 5 bases of the junction unmatched. CDR1 and CDR2 from the germline V gene are SGHTA and FQGNSA. CDR3 length equals 15 residues. The CDR3 bases are TGTGCCAGCAGCGATAGCGGGAGCCACTCCTACGAGCAGTACTTC. As protein: CASSDSGSHSYEQYF.

The chain couples TRBV10-3 to TRBJ2-1; 8 nucleotides line up with TRBD2. The CDR3 is 12 amino acids. The ends lost 10 bases at V and 9 bases at J; junction bases unmatched: 8. Looked up from germline, CDR1 is ENHRY and CDR2 is SYGVKD. CDR3 coding DNA: TGTGCCAGCCGGACTAGCTCCCGTGAGCAGTTCTTC. Translating it yields CASRTSSREQFF.

CDR3 nucleotide sequence: TGTGCCACCAGTGATCATAAAACTAGCGGGAGTTTCGGTGAGCAGTTCTTC. This gives the protein CATSDHKTSGSFGEQFF. J is TRBJ2-1 and V is TRBV24-1; 11 bases are shared with TRBD2. CDR1 and CDR2 from the germline V gene are KGHDR and SFDVKD. The CDR3 runs 17 residues. Unmatched junction bases numbered 12, after V lost 3 bases and J lost 9 bases.

This chain connects TRBV7-9 to TRBJ1-1; tentative D call: TRBD1 (6 bases). This CDR3 has 13 residues. V was trimmed by 6 bases and J by 6 bases, leaving 14 bases between them. CDR1 is SEHNR and CDR2 is FQNEAQ in the germline V gene (reference sequence). The CDR3 sequence: CASRSWTASEAFF. DNA for the CDR3: TGTGCCAGCAGGTCTTGGACAGCCTCTGAAGCTTTCTTT.

The count of this clone is one. The chain joins TRBV15 to TRBJ2-2; 9 bases agree with TRBD2. J gave up 6 bases and V 5 bases, and 10 bases lay outside the gene matches. Per the germline V gene, CDR1 is LNHNV and CDR2 is YYDKDF (reference sequence). The CDR3 loop spans 16 amino acids. The CDR3 coding sequence is TGTGCCACCAGCGGTCTTGGGACTAGCCCGTCCGGGGAGCTGTTTTTT. It is translated as CATSGLGTSPSGELFF.